This T cell receptor beta chain was sequenced for a study of human T cells and chemical hapten exposure. The CDR3 sequence is 16 residues long. With 5 bases clipped from V and 6 bases from J, the junction kept 13 bases outside the gene matches. Germline V gene data show CDR1 as MNHEY and CDR2 as SMNVEV (reference sequence). Time point denoted: patch test 1, 2 weeks after DPC sensitization. The treatment was: therapeutic diphenylcyclopropenone sensitization with weekly scalp DPC. Total RNA extraction was carried out from unfractionated whole blood. One entry per CDR3 protein, called by TCRdb with MiXCR from the RACE reads. The sample lists 50,000 or so distinct CDR3 sequences; approximately 11% were seen once.

The sample in question was whole blood, obtained in connection with sensitization to the hapten diphenylcyclopropenone (DPC). The V call is TRBV27, the J call TRBJ2-7; 10 positions match TRBD1. The receptor was isolated from a middle-aged woman with alopecia areata. Some clones in this sample may be carry-over from other donors' samples. In DNA form, the CDR3 reads TGTGCCAGCAGTCCAGGTATGGGACAGGGGAAAGTCGAGCAGTACTTC. It yields the protein CASSPGMGQGKVEQYF.